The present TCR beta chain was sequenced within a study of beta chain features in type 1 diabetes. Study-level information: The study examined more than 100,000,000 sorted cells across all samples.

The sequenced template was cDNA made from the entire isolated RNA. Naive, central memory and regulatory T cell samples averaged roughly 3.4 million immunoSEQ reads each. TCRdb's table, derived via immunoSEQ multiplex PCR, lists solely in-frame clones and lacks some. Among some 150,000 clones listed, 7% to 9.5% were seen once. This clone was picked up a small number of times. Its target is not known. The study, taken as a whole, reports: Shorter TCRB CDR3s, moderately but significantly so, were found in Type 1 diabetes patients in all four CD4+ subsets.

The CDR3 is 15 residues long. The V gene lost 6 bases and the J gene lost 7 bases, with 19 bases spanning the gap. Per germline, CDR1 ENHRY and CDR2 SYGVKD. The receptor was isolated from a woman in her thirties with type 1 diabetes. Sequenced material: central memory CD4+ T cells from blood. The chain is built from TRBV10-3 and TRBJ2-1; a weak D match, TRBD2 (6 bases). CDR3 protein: CAISHTPTSKNEQFF. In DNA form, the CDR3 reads TGTGCCATCAGCCATACCCCCACTAGCAAGAATGAGCAGTTCTTC.